Listed here is a single T cell receptor beta chain. Antigen specificity is unknown. At one end the junction does not follow the germline gene, possibly because of a read error. Clones were sequenced by immunoSEQ multiplex PCR, and TCRdb holds only the in-frame ones, with some missing. The sample carries 120,000 to 150,000 clones, roughly 90% recorded once. This sample was taken from a study of T cell responses to AZD1222 COVID-19 vaccine. Study-wide findings and caveats: Seropositivity was recorded at baseline in only six AZD1222 recipients. Sampling that yielded the repertoires occurred only after the peak T cell response.

Recipients boosted at about 4 weeks or about 12 weeks are pooled. Sequencing was performed on peripheral blood, taken 28 days after the second AZD1222 dose. The receptor was isolated from an adult who received the AZD1222 COVID-19 vaccine.

The CDR3 region is CAISSRSNEKLFF. CDR3 sequence (DNA): TGTGCCATCAGTTCTCGGTCGAATGAAAAACTGTTTTTT. This chain connects TRBV6-2 or TRBV6-3 to TRBJ1-4; D remains unclear. This CDR3 region has 13 residues. Germline lookup yields CDR1 MNHEY and CDR2 SVGEGT.